The 10 T cell receptor beta chains listed next were all sequenced from one sample in a study of blood T cell repertoires in COVID-19. Method: immunoSEQ multiplex PCR; TCRdb's copy keeps in-frame clones and lacks some. This sample yields more than 85,000 clones, of which around four fifths are seen a single time; about 18% belongs to the top ten. The specimen was peripheral blood. The receptors come from a woman between 55 and 75 years old with acute or convalescent COVID-19.

The chain has TRBV3-1 (or the pseudogene TRBV3-2) and TRBJ1-6, with no clear D. The CDR3 extends over 15 amino acids. Germline assignment: CDR1 LGHDT and CDR2 YNNKEL (reference sequence). V dropped 3 bases and J dropped 11 bases, with 17 bases sitting between them. The CDR3 loop is CASSHAQMGNPPLHF. In DNA form, the CDR3 reads TGTGCCAGCAGCCACGCCCAAATGGGCAATCCACCCCTCCACTTT.

This clone was found once. CDR3 amino acids: CAWSEHLNTGELFF. CDR3 nucleotide sequence: TGTGCCTGGAGTGAGCACCTGAACACCGGGGAGCTGTTTTTT. The chain carries TRBV30 and TRBJ2-2; no clear D. CDR1 is GTSNPN and CDR2 is SVGIG in the germline V gene (reference sequence). Trimming shortened V by 1 base and J by 1 base, and 7 bases separated the two germline ends. The CDR3 is made up of 14 amino acids.

In its sample, this clone was seen once. The gene calls are TRBV5-1 and TRBJ1-4, with 9 bases identical to TRBD1. This CDR3 has 15 amino acids. CDR1 SGHRS and CDR2 YFSETQ come from the germline V gene. The V and J ends lost 3 bases and 5 bases, in that order; junction bases with no gene match: 5. The CDR3 DNA reads as TGCGCCAGCAGCTGGACAGGGGCTCAAAATGAAAAACTGTTTTTT. Its translation: CASSWTGAQNEKLFF. The entire variable domain, with the rest obtained from reference TRBV5-1 and TRBJ1-4, is as follows: KAGVTQTPRYLIKTRGQQVTLSCSPISGHRSVSWYQQTPGQGLQFLFEYFSETQRNKGNFPGRFSGRQFSNSRSEMNVSTLELGDSALYLCASSWTGAQNEKLFFGSGTQLSVL.

The chain joins TRBV19 to TRBJ2-5, with 13 bases matching TRBD2. The germline gives CDR1 LNHDA, CDR2 SQIVND (reference sequence). CDR3 length: 16 residues. Trimming cost V 4 bases and J 5 bases; bases outside gene matches: 7. CDR3 amino acids: CASSRGLAGVWETQYF. The CDR3 DNA sequence: TGTGCCAGTAGTAGAGGACTAGCGGGAGTTTGGGAGACCCAGTACTTC. Combining the CDR3 with reference TRBV19 and TRBJ2-5 gives the whole variable domain DGGITQSPKYLFRKEGQNVTLSCEQNLNHDAMYWYRQDPGQGLRLIYYSQIVNDFQKGDIAEGYSVSREKKESFPLTVTSAQKNPTAFYLCASSRGLAGVWETQYFGPGTRLLVL.

In its sample, this clone was seen a few times. The chain couples TRBV19 to TRBJ2-7; D is uncertain. CDR3 length: 14 residues. Germline CDR1 reads LNHDA; CDR2 reads SQIVND (reference sequence). V lost 1 base and J lost 2, with 9 bases in between. The CDR3 DNA follows: TGTGCCAGTAGTATAGTACTCCCACCCTACGAGCAGTACTTC. This encodes CASSIVLPPYEQYF. The full variable domain, in which reference TRBV19 and TRBJ2-7 provide the parts outside the CDR3, is DGGITQSPKYLFRKEGQNVTLSCEQNLNHDAMYWYRQDPGQGLRLIYYSQIVNDFQKGDIAEGYSVSREKKESFPLTVTSAQKNPTAFYLCASSIVLPPYEQYFGPGTRLTVT.

The genes are TRBV6-6 and TRBJ1-3; the D is unclear. Trimming pared 6 bases from V and 6 bases from J, leaving 18 bases between. Germline lookup yields CDR1 MNHNY and CDR2 SVGAGI (reference sequence). CDR3 size: 15 residues. CDR3 in amino acids: CASSPNIGSINTIYF. In DNA, the CDR3 is TGTGCCAGCAGCCCGAATATAGGGAGTATAAACACCATATATTTT.

V and J are TRBV10-3 and TRBJ2-7; 13 nucleotides match TRBD2. Germline V gene lookup returns CDR1 ENHRY and CDR2 SYGVKD. V lost 10 bases and J lost 7; bases outside the gene matches: 7. The CDR3 covers 13 residues. CDR3 nucleotides: TGTGCCACAGGACTAGCGGGAGTTGGTGAGCAGTACTTC. Translation: CATGLAGVGEQYF.

The chain combines TRBV5-1 with TRBJ2-2; 8 bases fit TRBD1. From germline, CDR1 is SGHRS and CDR2 YFSETQ. This CDR3 contains 13 residues. Trimming took 9 bases from V and 8 from J; bases not matched to a gene: 9. The CDR3 DNA reads as TGCGCCACCCGGACAGGGTCGGGAGGGGAGCTGTTTTTT. It is translated as CATRTGSGGELFF.

This chain links TRBV6-1 with TRBJ1-2; D gene uncertain. The CDR3 is 12 residues long. The germline V and J ends were trimmed by 1 base and 8 bases, with 8 bases remaining between them. CDR1 is MNHNS and CDR2 is SASEGT in the germline V gene. Written as DNA, the CDR3 is TGTGCCAGCAGTGAAGGGCGAGGGGGCTACACCTTC. As protein: CASSEGRGGYTF.

In DNA form, the CDR3 reads TGTGCCAGCAGTTTAACCTCTGGCGGGAGTGTCCCAGATACGCAGTATTTT. As protein: CASSLTSGGSVPDTQYF. The rearrangement uses TRBV27 and TRBJ2-3, with TRBD2 matching over 7 bases. V lost 2 bases to trimming and J lost 4 bases; unmatched junction nucleotides: 12. The germline V gene has CDR1 MNHEY and CDR2 SMNVEV (reference sequence). The CDR3 spans 17 residues.